This T cell receptor (beta chain) originates from a study of T cell responses to AZD1222 COVID-19 vaccine. A remark on this clone: Its antigen remains unidentified.

Losses at the gene ends were 7 bases for V and 7 bases for J; bases not matched to a gene: 7. Germline-derived CDR1 and CDR2 are SQVTM and ANQGSEA. The CDR3 sequence is 13 residues long. Generated by immunoSEQ multiplex PCR, the TCRdb table keeps only in-frame clones and is missing some. The sample holds approximately 140,000 clones, about 90% seen once. Findings of the study overall: The peak T cell response came first, and repertoires were sampled only after it.

The sequencing here drew on peripheral blood, taken 28 days after the second AZD1222 dose. The clonotype comes from an adult who received the AZD1222 COVID-19 vaccine. The chain has TRBV29-1 and TRBJ1-2; 12 nucleotides line up with TRBD1. CDR3 sequence reads: CSAPGQGATGYTF. CDR3 in DNA: TGCAGCGCTCCGGGACAGGGGGCTACTGGCTACACCTTC. Combining the CDR3 with reference TRBV29-1 and TRBJ1-2 gives the whole variable domain SAVISQKPSRDICQRGTSLTIQCQVDSQVTMMFWYRQQPGQSLTLIATANQGSEATYESGFVIDKFPISRPNLTFSTLTVSNMSPEDSSIYLCSAPGQGATGYTFGSGTRLTVV.